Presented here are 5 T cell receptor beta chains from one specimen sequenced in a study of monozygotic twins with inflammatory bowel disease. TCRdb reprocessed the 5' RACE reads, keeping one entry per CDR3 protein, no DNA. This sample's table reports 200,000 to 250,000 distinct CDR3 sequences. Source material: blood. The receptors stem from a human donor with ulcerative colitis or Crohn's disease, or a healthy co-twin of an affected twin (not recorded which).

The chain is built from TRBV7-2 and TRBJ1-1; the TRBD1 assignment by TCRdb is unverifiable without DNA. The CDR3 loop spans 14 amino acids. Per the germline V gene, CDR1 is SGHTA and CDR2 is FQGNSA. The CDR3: CASSPMGQGLSAFF.

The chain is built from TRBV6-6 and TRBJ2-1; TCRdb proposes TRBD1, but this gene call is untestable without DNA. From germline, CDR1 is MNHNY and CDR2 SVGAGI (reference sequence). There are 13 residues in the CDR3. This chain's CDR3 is CASGDRGYNEQFF.

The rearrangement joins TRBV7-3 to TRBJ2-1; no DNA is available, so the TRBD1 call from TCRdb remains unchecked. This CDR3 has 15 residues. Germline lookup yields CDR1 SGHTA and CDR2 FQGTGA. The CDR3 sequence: CASSLSGTGYNEQFF.

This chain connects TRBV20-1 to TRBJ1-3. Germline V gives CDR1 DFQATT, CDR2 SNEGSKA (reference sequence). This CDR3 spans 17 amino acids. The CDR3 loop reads CSARVPSRAASGNTIYF.

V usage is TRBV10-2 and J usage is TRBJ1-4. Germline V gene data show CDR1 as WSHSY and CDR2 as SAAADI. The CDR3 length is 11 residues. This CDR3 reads CASRESEKLFF.